These T cell receptor beta chains were read from a single sample in a study of OX40 agonist ivuxolimab in advanced cancers. Data came from immunoSEQ multiplex PCR; TCRdb stores just in-frame clones and leaves some out. The sample has some 48,000 clones, approximately 86% seen once. Material: CD4+ or CD8+ T cells sorted from blood, obtained in a trial of the OX40 agonist ivuxolimab. These receptors all come from an adult with an advanced solid tumor such as melanoma, head and neck, liver or kidney cancer. CDR3s include the opening cysteine and the closing phenylalanine or tryptophan. Fields, in order: clone size, V gene, J gene, CDR3 protein. Where a row states a size, it is once, few, many or the class of an expanded clone; other rows omit it.

abundance: .
v_gene: TRBV27
j_gene: TRBJ2-2
CDR3aa: CASSLFGTELFF

abundance: .
v_gene: TRBV20-1
j_gene: TRBJ2-7
CDR3aa: CSAGNYEQYF

abundance: few
v_gene: TRBV7-7
j_gene: TRBJ2-3
CDR3aa: CASSLGGYTDTQYF

abundance: .
v_gene: TRBV7-9
j_gene: TRBJ2-1
CDR3aa: CASSLGLAGGYEQFF

abundance: once
v_gene: TRBV6-1
j_gene: TRBJ1-1
CDR3aa: CASRQKNTEAFF

abundance: .
v_gene: TRBV12-5
j_gene: TRBJ2-3
CDR3aa: CASGLGLAGNTQYF

abundance: .
v_gene: TRBV5-1
j_gene: TRBJ2-2
CDR3aa: CASSLAASPYTGELFF

abundance: once
v_gene: TRBV11-2
j_gene: TRBJ2-5
CDR3aa: CASSLDLGDIQETQYF

abundance: .
v_gene: TRBV19
j_gene: TRBJ2-2
CDR3aa: CASGGQGKGTGELFF

abundance: .
v_gene: TRBV19
j_gene: TRBJ1-4
CDR3aa: CASSIGQGFATNEKLFF

abundance: .
v_gene: TRBV6-1
j_gene: TRBJ1-2
CDR3aa: CASSPGTTSNYGYTF

abundance: .
v_gene: TRBV5-4
j_gene: TRBJ2-2
CDR3aa: CASSAGAGTGELFF

abundance: .
v_gene: TRBV6-6
j_gene: TRBJ1-2
CDR3aa: CASSDRTGGAYGYTF

abundance: .
v_gene: TRBV27
j_gene: TRBJ2-7
CDR3aa: CASKIPGQSGNEQYF

abundance: .
v_gene: TRBV7-2
j_gene: TRBJ2-1
CDR3aa: CASSPAGGSYNEQFF

abundance: once
v_gene: TRBV5-6
j_gene: TRBJ2-4
CDR3aa: CASSFLDREGDIQYF

abundance: .
v_gene: TRBV4-1
j_gene: TRBJ2-1
CDR3aa: CASSQEGNTYNEQFF

abundance: .
v_gene: TRBV19
j_gene: TRBJ1-4
CDR3aa: CASSTRPGGWQEKLFF

abundance: .
v_gene: TRBV29-1
j_gene: TRBJ1-3
CDR3aa: CSVERGEGNTIYF

abundance: once
v_gene: TRBV11-2
j_gene: TRBJ2-5
CDR3aa: CASQEGSIETQYF

abundance: .
v_gene: TRBV5-1
j_gene: TRBJ1-1
CDR3aa: CASSLRENTEAFF

abundance: .
v_gene: TRBV18
j_gene: TRBJ1-2
CDR3aa: CASSPPLAASYGYTF

abundance: .
v_gene: TRBV5-4
j_gene: TRBJ2-2
CDR3aa: CASSKISRDTGELFF

abundance: .
v_gene: TRBV5-1
j_gene: TRBJ2-5
CDR3aa: CASSFGRPEETQYF

abundance: few
v_gene: TRBV2
j_gene: TRBJ1-2
CDR3aa: CASSEAGPIRDNGYTF

abundance: .
v_gene: TRBV6-5
j_gene: TRBJ1-5
CDR3aa: CASSSPGSFGNQPQHF

abundance: .
v_gene: TRBV6-1
j_gene: TRBJ1-1
CDR3aa: CASSAVGLRLMNTEAFF

abundance: .
v_gene: TRBV27
j_gene: TRBJ2-7
CDR3aa: CASRRSYEQYF

abundance: .
v_gene: TRBV2
j_gene: TRBJ1-5
CDR3aa: CASSGPGGGGNQPQHF

abundance: once
v_gene: TRBV5-1
j_gene: TRBJ2-3
CDR3aa: CASSSSSASTDTQYF

abundance: once
v_gene: TRBV30
j_gene: TRBJ1-5
CDR3aa: CAWRRVSNQPQHF

abundance: once
v_gene: TRBV4-3
j_gene: TRBJ1-1
CDR3aa: CASSQARGLEAFF

abundance: .
v_gene: TRBV7-6
j_gene: TRBJ2-1
CDR3aa: CASSQQADGGEQFF

abundance: .
v_gene: TRBV6-1
j_gene: TRBJ2-3
CDR3aa: CASSFPAGTADTQYF

abundance: .
v_gene: TRBV5-1
j_gene: TRBJ1-6
CDR3aa: CASSSRTAENSPLHF

abundance: .
v_gene: TRBV13
j_gene: TRBJ1-1
CDR3aa: CASSLRLAEAFF

abundance: .
v_gene: TRBV19
j_gene: TRBJ2-5
CDR3aa: CATQDRRETQYF

abundance: .
v_gene: TRBV7-3
j_gene: TRBJ1-1
CDR3aa: CASSSGQSSTEAFF

abundance: .
v_gene: TRBV9
j_gene: TRBJ1-2
CDR3aa: CASSVGDTLLEGYTF

abundance: .
v_gene: TRBV18
j_gene: TRBJ1-3
CDR3aa: CASSPLTGADTIYF

abundance: .
v_gene: TRBV2
j_gene: TRBJ2-3
CDR3aa: CASSKLEDTQYF

abundance: .
v_gene: TRBV2
j_gene: TRBJ1-3
CDR3aa: CASSESGGNTIYF

abundance: once
v_gene: TRBV7-9
j_gene: TRBJ2-5
CDR3aa: CAAGQGETQYF

abundance: .
v_gene: TRBV11-3
j_gene: TRBJ2-2
CDR3aa: CASSSGVGELFF

abundance: .
v_gene: TRBV18
j_gene: TRBJ2-3
CDR3aa: CASSPPNRADTQYF

abundance: .
v_gene: TRBV19
j_gene: TRBJ1-1
CDR3aa: CASSKGQGTSEAFF

abundance: .
v_gene: TRBV5-4
j_gene: TRBJ1-2
CDR3aa: CASSKKDLGHSIYGYTF

abundance: .
v_gene: TRBV5-4
j_gene: TRBJ1-2
CDR3aa: CASSLDRHQGGYTF

abundance: once
v_gene: TRBV11-2
j_gene: TRBJ2-3
CDR3aa: CASSDARQGTDTQYF

abundance: .
v_gene: TRBV2
j_gene: TRBJ2-5
CDR3aa: CASSYMTGKETQYF